This TCR beta chain was recorded in a study of post-analysis software for immune sequencing data. About the research overall: Relapsing-remitting, secondary progressive and progressive-relapsing courses of multiple sclerosis were included. The study, taken as a whole, reports: When patients were compared with controls, 4 or 5 TRBV segments were more frequent, TRBV5-6, TRBV5-1 and TRBV20-1 among them.

Germline assignment: CDR1 SGHVS and CDR2 FNYEAQ. There are 14 residues in the CDR3. V was shortened by 6 bases and J by 3 bases, with 11 bases between the two germline ends. On this clonotype: The antigen is undetermined.

Unique molecular identifiers were present in the TCR beta cDNA libraries. With roughly 0.9 to 11 million T cells as the source, hundreds of thousands of cDNA molecules resulted. TCRdb passed the PCR reads through MiXCR, listing each CDR3 protein once. The table lists about 430,000 distinct CDR3 sequences, about 39% of them singletons. This TCR was recovered from a girl aged 2-10 years with multiple sclerosis. Sequencing input: blood. The chain carries TRBV7-6 and TRBJ1-4; D is unresolved. The CDR3 reads CASRLREANEKLFF. DNA of the CDR3: TGTGCCAGCAGGCTCCGCGAGGCTAATGAAAAACTGTTTTTT.